The 20 T cell receptor beta chains below all came from one sample that was sequenced in a study of blood T cell repertoires in COVID-19. The table came from immunoSEQ multiplex PCR; TCRdb's copy has only in-frame clones and leaves some out. The sample yields about 270,000 clones, about four fifths seen once. The sample comprised peripheral blood. These receptor sequences come from a woman between 45 and 65 years old who had recovered from COVID-19.

CDR3 region: CASRGTSKVEQFF. The CDR3 DNA reads as TGTGCCAGCAGAGGGACTTCCAAGGTTGAGCAGTTCTTC. The rearrangement uses TRBV5-6 and TRBJ2-1, with D perhaps matching TRBD2 (6 bases). CDR3 length equals 13 residues. Between the trimmed V and J ends, which lost 5 bases and 9 bases, there was a span of 15 bases. Germline loops: CDR1 SGHDT, CDR2 YYEEEE.

V is TRBV6-6 and J is TRBJ1-2, with D unclear. The V end lost 7 bases, the J end lost 4 bases, and 16 bases lay between the germline ends. The CDR3 contains 14 residues. Germline V lookup: CDR1 MNHNY, CDR2 SVGAGI (reference sequence). The DNA for the CDR3 is TGTGCCAGCACCCAGCGCCGGGATAGCTATGGCTACACCTTC. This translates into CASTQRRDSYGYTF.

The chain links TRBV6-5 to TRBJ1-1; a possible D gene is TRBD1 (5 bases). Germline assignment: CDR1 MNHEY and CDR2 SVGAGI. CDR3 size: 14 residues. Deletions cut 6 bases from V and 11 bases from J, with 22 bases between. In DNA form, the CDR3 reads TGTGCCAGCAGGCTCGCCACCGGGGCAGGGAGGGCTTTCTTT. Its translation: CASRLATGAGRAFF.

V gene TRBV5-1 combines with J gene TRBJ2-3, with TRBD2 matching 14 bases. This CDR3 region has 17 residues. J lost 2 bases, V lost 3 bases, and 5 bases had no gene match. Germline V gene sequence: CDR1 SGHRS, CDR2 YFSETQ. The CDR3 sequence is CASSSGTSGGFTDTQYF. CDR3 nucleotide sequence: TGCGCCAGCAGCTCCGGGACTAGCGGGGGTTTCACAGATACGCAGTATTTT.

The genes are TRBV27 and TRBJ2-1; the D is unclear. The CDR3 extends over 13 amino acids. Trimming cost V 3 bases and J 4 bases, with 7 bases left between them. Germline V gene lookup returns CDR1 MNHEY and CDR2 SMNVEV (reference sequence). CDR3 sequence: CASSFQAYNEQFF. As DNA, the CDR3 is TGTGCCAGCAGTTTTCAGGCATACAATGAGCAGTTCTTC.

Comment on this clone: A much larger clone differs from this one at a single base, so this may be a read error. The chain is built from TRBV25-1 and TRBJ2-7; 8 bases fit TRBD1. V lost 4 bases and J lost 4; bases outside the gene matches: 0. CDR3 length equals 12 residues. Germline CDR1 MGHDK, CDR2 SYGVNS. In nucleotides, the CDR3 is TGTGCCAGCAGTGGGACAGGGTACGAGCAGTACTTC. Protein product: CASSGTGYEQYF.

The V and J genes are TRBV5-6 and TRBJ2-5; the match to TRBD2 covers 12 bases. The V and J ends lost 2 bases and 2 bases, in that order; junction bases with no gene match: 1. There are 15 residues in the CDR3. Germline CDR1 is SGHDT and CDR2 is YYEEEE. The CDR3: CASSLLAGGQETQYF. CDR3 nucleotides: TGTGCCAGCAGCTTACTAGCGGGGGGACAAGAGACCCAGTACTTC. Filled out from reference TRBV5-6 and TRBJ2-5, the complete variable domain reads DAGVTQSPTHLIKTRGQQVTLRCSPKSGHDTVSWYQQALGQGPQFIFQYYEEEERQRGNFPDRFSGHQFPNYSSELNVNALLLGDSALYLCASSLLAGGQETQYFGPGTRLLVL.

This clone was seen a few times. This chain joins TRBV5-4 and TRBJ2-7, with TRBD2 matching over 14 bases. The V and J ends lost 2 bases and 3 bases, in that order; junction bases with no gene match: 4. Germline CDR1 SGHNT, CDR2 YYREEE (reference sequence). CDR3 length equals 16 residues. CDR3 nucleotides: TGTGCCAGCAGCTTAGGGGGACTAGCGGGGGTCTACGAGCAGTACTTC. Residues: CASSLGGLAGVYEQYF.

A few counts support this clone. The chain carries TRBV5-4 and TRBJ1-2; 7 bases are a match to TRBD1. The germline V gene encodes CDR1 SGHNT and CDR2 YYREEE (reference sequence). With V trimmed by 5 bases and J by 2 bases, 6 bases remained unmatched. This CDR3 region has 14 residues. Written as DNA, the CDR3 is TGTGCCAGCAGTTTACAGGGGAGCAACTATGGCTACACCTTC. Translated: CASSLQGSNYGYTF.

The rearrangement links TRBV6-5 to TRBJ2-2, with D maybe TRBD2 (6 bases). With 6 bases removed from V and 0 bases from J, the gap between germline ends came to 8 bases. Germline CDR1 and CDR2: MNHEY and SVGAGI. The CDR3 covers 14 residues. The CDR3 sequence: CASRRTTNTGELFF. The CDR3 DNA follows: TGTGCCAGCAGACGGACTACGAACACCGGGGAGCTGTTTTTT.

This chain connects TRBV24-1 to TRBJ1-5; TRBD1 is a possible D gene (5 bases). The length of the CDR3 is 13 residues. Germline V CDR1 and CDR2: KGHDR, SFDVKD. The V gene lost 6 bases and the J gene lost 5 bases, with 10 bases spanning the gap. This chain's CDR3 is CATSRGGDQPQHF. DNA of the CDR3: TGTGCCACCAGTCGCGGGGGGGATCAGCCCCAGCATTTT.

This clone was counted between two and nine times. V is TRBV5-1 and J is TRBJ2-5; D unclear. CDR1 is SGHRS and CDR2 is YFSETQ in the germline V gene. V lost 4 bases to trimming and J lost 5 bases, with 12 bases between them. This CDR3 comprises 13 residues. The CDR3 loop reads CASSDVVGETQYF. CDR3 nucleotides: TGCGCCAGCAGCGACGTAGTCGGGGAGACCCAGTACTTC.

The chain carries TRBV28 and TRBJ1-4, with TRBD1 matching 11 bases. J gave up 7 bases and V 5 bases, and 6 bases lay outside the gene matches. CDR1 and CDR2 from the germline V gene are MDHEN and SYDVKM. This CDR3 region has 15 residues. The CDR3 loop is CASSEGGTGGEKLFF. The CDR3 DNA reads as TGTGCCAGCAGTGAGGGCGGGACAGGGGGTGAAAAACTGTTTTTT. The full variable domain, with the rest looked up from reference TRBV28 and TRBJ1-4, is DVKVTQSSRYLVKRTGEKVFLECVQDMDHENMFWYRQDPGLGLRLIYFSYDVKMKEKGDIPEGYSVSREKKERFSLILESASTNQTSMYLCASSEGGTGGEKLFFGSGTQLSVL.

J is TRBJ2-3 and V is TRBV11-2; possibly TRBD2 for D (5 bases). Trimming stripped 6 bases from V and 0 bases from J, with 13 bases between. CDR3 length equals 15 residues. The germline V gene encodes CDR1 SGHAT and CDR2 FQNNGV. The CDR3 loop reads CASSRTHVSTDTQYF. Here the CDR3 DNA reads TGTGCCAGCAGTAGGACTCATGTTAGCACAGATACGCAGTATTTT.

V is TRBV5-1 and J is TRBJ2-3, with 9 bases identical to TRBD1. Unmatched junction bases numbered 6, after V lost 4 bases and J lost 0 bases. Germline CDR1 and CDR2: SGHRS and YFSETQ. The CDR3 loop spans 16 amino acids. The CDR3 here is CASSILQGASTDTQYF. The CDR3 DNA reads as TGCGCCAGCAGCATCCTACAGGGGGCGAGCACAGATACGCAGTATTTT. Using reference TRBV5-1 and TRBJ2-3 for the parts outside the CDR3, the full variable domain is KAGVTQTPRYLIKTRGQQVTLSCSPISGHRSVSWYQQTPGQGLQFLFEYFSETQRNKGNFPGRFSGRQFSNSRSEMNVSTLELGDSALYLCASSILQGASTDTQYFGPGTRLTVL.

In nucleotides, the CDR3 is TGCGCCAGCAGCCGGCGGGGGAATCACGACGAGCAGTACTTC. It yields the protein CASSRRGNHDEQYF. The chain combines TRBV4-3 with TRBJ2-7; 7 bases line up with TRBD2. CDR1 is LGHNA and CDR2 is YSLEER in the germline V gene. With V trimmed by 4 bases and J by 5 bases, 8 bases remained unmatched. The CDR3 runs 14 residues.

CDR3 in DNA: TGTGCCAGCAGCTTGGACAGGGGGCGAGATACGCAGTATTTT. Translated: CASSLDRGRDTQYF. The rearrangement links TRBV6-5 to TRBJ2-3; 11 bases line up with TRBD1. Germline-derived CDR1 and CDR2 are MNHEY and SVGAGI. This CDR3 has 14 residues. Trimming took 6 bases from V and 5 from J; bases not matched to a gene: 4.

The CDR3 loop reads CASSLDRGRRGYTF. The CDR3 nucleotides are TGTGCCAGCAGCCTAGACAGGGGGCGGCGTGGCTACACCTTC. The rearrangement links TRBV27 to TRBJ1-2; 10 bases agree with TRBD1. V shed 6 bases and J 7 bases; nucleotides not matched to a gene: 8. Germline V gives CDR1 MNHEY, CDR2 SMNVEV (reference sequence). The CDR3 spans 14 residues.

CDR3 nucleotides: TGTGCCAGCAAATGGACAGGGGTCGGCACTGAAGCTTTCTTT. The encoded protein is CASKWTGVGTEAFF. This chain joins TRBV2 and TRBJ1-1, with 9 nucleotides matching TRBD1. Looked up from germline, CDR1 is SNHLY and CDR2 is FYNNEI. The CDR3 spans 14 residues. The trim removed 7 bases at V and 4 bases at J, leaving 7 bases unmatched.

This chain connects TRBV9 to TRBJ1-1; D gene uncertain. Germline CDR1 and CDR2: SGDLS and YYNGEE. CDR3 length: 14 amino acids. V lost 0 bases and J lost 3, with 9 bases in between. CDR3 DNA sequence: TGTGCCAGCAGCGTAGTCGGAGGAGACACTGAAGCTTTCTTT. Translating gives CASSVVGGDTEAFF. Together with reference TRBV9 and TRBJ1-1, the CDR3 gives the full variable domain: DSGVTQTPKHLITATGQRVTLRCSPRSGDLSVYWYQQSLDQGLQFLIQYYNGEERAKGNILERFSAQQFPDLHSELNLSSLELGDSALYFCASSVVGGDTEAFFGQGTRLTVV.